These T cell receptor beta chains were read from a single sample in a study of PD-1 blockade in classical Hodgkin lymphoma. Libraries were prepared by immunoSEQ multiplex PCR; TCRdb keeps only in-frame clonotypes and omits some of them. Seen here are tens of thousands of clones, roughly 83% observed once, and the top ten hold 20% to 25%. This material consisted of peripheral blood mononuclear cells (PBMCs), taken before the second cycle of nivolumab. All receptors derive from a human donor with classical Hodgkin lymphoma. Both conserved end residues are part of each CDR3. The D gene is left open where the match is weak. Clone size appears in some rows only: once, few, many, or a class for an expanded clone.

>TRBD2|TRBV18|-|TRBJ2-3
TGTGCCAGCTCACCAATGAAAGCGGGGGGGGATACGCAGTATTTT
CASSPMKAGGDTQYF
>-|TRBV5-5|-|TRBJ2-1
TGTGCCAGCAGCTTGCGGTGGGAGATGTACAATGAGCAGTTCTTC
CASSLRWEMYNEQFF
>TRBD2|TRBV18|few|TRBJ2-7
TGTGCCAGCTCACCGGGACTAGCGGCAGAGCAGTACTTC
CASSPGLAAEQYF
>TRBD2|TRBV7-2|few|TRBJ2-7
TGTGCCAGCAGCTTACGGGGGACTAAGGCCTACGAGCAGTACTTC
CASSLRGTKAYEQYF
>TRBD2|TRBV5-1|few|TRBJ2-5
TGCGCCAGCAGCTTGTACCTAGCGGGGGGAGAGACCCAGTACTTC
CASSLYLAGGETQYF
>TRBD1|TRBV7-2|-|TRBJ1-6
TGTGCCAGCAGCCCCCAGACAGGGGACTATAATTCACCCCTCCACTTT
CASSPQTGDYNSPLHF
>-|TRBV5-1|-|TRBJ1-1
TGCGCCAGCAGCGCACAGAACACTGAAGCTTTCTTT
CASSAQNTEAFF
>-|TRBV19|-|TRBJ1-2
TGTGCCAGTAGTGGCCGTCCCGGTGGGGACTATGGCTACACCTTC
CASSGRPGGDYGYTF
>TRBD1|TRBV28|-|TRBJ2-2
TGTGCCAGCACCCAACCCGGGACAGTCAACACCGGGGAGCTGTTTTTT
CASTQPGTVNTGELFF
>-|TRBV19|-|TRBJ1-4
TGTGCCAGTAGTAGGGGTTGGGAAAAACTGTTTTTT
CASSRGWEKLFF
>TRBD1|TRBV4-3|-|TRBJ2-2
TGCGCCAGCAGCCTATTAGACAGGGGGCCGGGCACCGGGGAGCTGTTTTTT
CASSLLDRGPGTGELFF
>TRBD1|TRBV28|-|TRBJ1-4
TGTGCCAGCAGTTTCAGGTCAGGGGGCGGAGAAAAACTGTTTTTT
CASSFRSGGGEKLFF
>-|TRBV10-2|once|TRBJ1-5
TGCGCCAGCAGTGAGTCTCGCAGTCCCCAGCATTTT
CASSESRSPQHF
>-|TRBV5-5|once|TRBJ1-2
TGTGCCAGCAGCTTGGGCCTGACAGGCCGCTCCAACTATGGCTACACCTTC
CASSLGLTGRSNYGYTF
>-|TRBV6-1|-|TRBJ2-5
TGTGCCAGCAGTGAAGCGGGGGAACGGCCCCAGTACTTC
CASSEAGERPQYF
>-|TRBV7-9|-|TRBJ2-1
TGTGCCAGCAGCTTATTCGACCTGGTCGAGCAGTTCTTC
CASSLFDLVEQFF
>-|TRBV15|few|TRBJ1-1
TGTGCCACCAGCAGAGATTACGGGGGCTTCGGGATAGGCACTGAAGCTTTCTTT
CATSRDYGGFGIGTEAFF
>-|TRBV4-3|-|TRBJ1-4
TGCGCCAGCAGCCAAGATCCGGTAGGAATGGCAACTAATGAAAAACTGTTTTTT
CASSQDPVGMATNEKLFF
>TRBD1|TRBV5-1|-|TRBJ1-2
TGCGCCAGCAGACGGGACAGGGCTGATATTGGCTACACCTTC
CASRRDRADIGYTF
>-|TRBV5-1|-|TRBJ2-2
TGCGCCAGCAGCCAGGAGGGACGGACGAACACCGGGGAGCTGTTTTTT
CASSQEGRTNTGELFF